This T cell receptor (beta chain) was sequenced for a study of blood T cell repertoires in COVID-19. Study context: Some COVID-19 samples were acute and others convalescent; all came from the United States, Italy and Spain. Sample material is recorded as cDNA or gDNA derived from T cells, B-cell-depleted T cells, or PBMCs.

Which cohort a participant joined came from the clinical history participants gave. Original data processing: Reference gene primer amplification in the assay estimated nucleated cell counts. Repertoires were generated with immunoSEQ multiplex PCR, while TCRdb's copy carries only in-frame clones and drops some. The V and J calls and clone size were taken over from that table, and D and trimming were inferred from the DNA. The sample has about 140,000 clones; roughly 83% are singletons. Looked up from germline, CDR1 is SGHDT and CDR2 is YYEEEE. V was clipped by 0 bases and J by 5 bases; unmatched bases: 6. The CDR3 extends over 18 amino acids.

The chain is built from TRBV5-6 and TRBJ2-2, with TRBD2 identical over 14 bases. Sample: PBMCs or T cells enriched from blood (not recorded which). The clonotype originates from a man in his forties with acute COVID-19. CDR3 nucleotide sequence: TGTGCCAGCAGCTTGGCCGGGACTAGCGGGAGTTTAACCGGGGAGCTGTTTTTT. It translates to CASSLAGTSGSLTGELFF.